The clone carrying this T cell receptor (beta chain) was counted ten times or more. TCR beta CDR3 region amplification was performed from RNA transcripts. HTBI primers were the set used in a first-round RT-PCR of the TCR CDR3. TCRdb re-called the multiplex PCR reads through MiXCR, storing one row per CDR3 protein. Counted here are about 840,000 distinct CDR3 sequences, about 38% occurring once; the ten biggest clones make up around 10%. The CDR3 runs 14 residues. Trimming at V came to 2 bases and at J to 6 bases, leaving 4 bases not matched to a gene. Germline CDR1 is SGDLS and CDR2 is YYNGEE. This entry belongs to a study of T cells in Graves' hyperthyroidism and ophthalmopathy.

The sample comprised blood. The chain employs TRBV9 and TRBJ1-4; TRBD1 matches 7 bases. The origin of this receptor is a man younger than 35 with Graves' hyperthyroidism. The CDR3 nucleotides read TGTGCCAGCAGCGTGACAGGGTTGGATGAAAAACTGTTTTTT. Amino acid sequence: CASSVTGLDEKLFF. The full variable domain, completed using reference TRBV9 and TRBJ1-4, is DSGVTQTPKHLITATGQRVTLRCSPRSGDLSVYWYQQSLDQGLQFLIQYYNGEERAKGNILERFSAQQFPDLHSELNLSSLELGDSALYFCASSVTGLDEKLFFGSGTQLSVL.